This T cell receptor (beta chain) was captured by sequencing in a study of CD8 T cells in ankylosing spondylitis. The study's findings and limits: A motif of several highly homologous TCR beta variants was seen as apparently characteristic of ankylosing spondylitis blood.

At least ten counts were recorded for this clonotype. The antigen remains undetermined. A quantitative 5'-RACE method, one with molecular barcodes, was used to make TCR beta libraries. From the 5' RACE reads, TCRdb called clonotypes with MiXCR, one entry per CDR3 protein. The table has fewer than 500,000 distinct CDR3 sequences, approximately 20% seen once. Per the germline V gene, CDR1 is DFQATT and CDR2 is SNEGSKA (reference sequence). The CDR3 has 15 residues. The ends were cut back, 6 bases at V and 0 bases at J, with 18 bases in the middle. The sample consisted of blood, either unsorted or a sorted T cell fraction (not recorded which). This receptor was taken from a male donor with ankylosing spondylitis. The rearrangement joins TRBV20-1 to TRBJ2-7; TRBD2 might be the D (6 bases). CDR3 nucleotides: TGCAGTGCCGCCGTACCCCTCGGGAGCTCCTACGAGCAGTACTTC. Its translation: CSAAVPLGSSYEQYF.